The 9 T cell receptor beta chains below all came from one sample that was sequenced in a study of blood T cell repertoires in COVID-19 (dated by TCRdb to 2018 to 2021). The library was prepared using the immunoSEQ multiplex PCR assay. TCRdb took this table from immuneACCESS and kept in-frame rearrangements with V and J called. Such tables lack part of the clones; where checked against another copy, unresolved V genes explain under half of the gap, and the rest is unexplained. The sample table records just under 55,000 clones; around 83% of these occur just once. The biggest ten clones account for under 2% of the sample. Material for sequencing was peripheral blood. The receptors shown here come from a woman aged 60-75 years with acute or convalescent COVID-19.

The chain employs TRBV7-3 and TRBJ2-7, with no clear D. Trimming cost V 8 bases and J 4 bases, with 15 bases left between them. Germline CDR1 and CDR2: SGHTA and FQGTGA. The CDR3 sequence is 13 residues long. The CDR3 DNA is TGTGCCAGCTCTCTGGGCCGTAGGTACGAGCAGTACTTC. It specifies CASSLGRRYEQYF.

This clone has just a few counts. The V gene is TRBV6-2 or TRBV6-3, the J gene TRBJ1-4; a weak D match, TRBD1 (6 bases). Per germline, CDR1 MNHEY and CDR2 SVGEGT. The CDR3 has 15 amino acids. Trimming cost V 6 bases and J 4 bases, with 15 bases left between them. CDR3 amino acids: CASSHEDRGNEKLFF. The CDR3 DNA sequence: TGTGCCAGCAGCCACGAGGACAGAGGTAATGAAAAACTGTTTTTT.

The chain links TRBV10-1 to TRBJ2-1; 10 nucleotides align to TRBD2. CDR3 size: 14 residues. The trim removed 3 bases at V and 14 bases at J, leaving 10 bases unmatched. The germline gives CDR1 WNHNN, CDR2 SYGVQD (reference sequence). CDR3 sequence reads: CASSERSGRAFKFF. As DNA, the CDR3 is TGCGCCAGCAGTGAACGGAGCGGGAGGGCTTTTAAGTTCTTC.

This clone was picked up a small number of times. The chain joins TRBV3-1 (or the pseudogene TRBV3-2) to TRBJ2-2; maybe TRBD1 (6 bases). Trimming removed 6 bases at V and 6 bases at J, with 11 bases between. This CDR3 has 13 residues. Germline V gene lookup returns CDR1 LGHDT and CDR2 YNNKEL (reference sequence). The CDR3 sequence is CASRKGGPGELFF. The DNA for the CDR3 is TGTGCCAGCAGAAAAGGGGGACCCGGGGAGCTGTTTTTT.

The CDR3 DNA is TGTGCCAGCAGCTTAAAAAATCAATGGCGGGGGGATCTGGAGACCCAGTACTTC. It translates to CASSLKNQWRGDLETQYF. The rearrangement joins TRBV11-2 to TRBJ2-5, with TRBD2 matching over 8 bases. Germline assignment: CDR1 SGHAT and CDR2 FQNNGV. The CDR3 spans 18 residues. The V gene end was trimmed by 2 bases and the J gene end by 5 bases; junction bases not matched to a gene: 16.

This CDR3 is CASSIGFGGGLQETQYF. The CDR3 DNA follows: TGTGCCAGTAGTATTGGGTTTGGAGGAGGCCTCCAAGAGACCCAGTACTTC. The chain recombines TRBV19 with TRBJ2-5; perhaps TRBD2 as D (5 bases). The V end was cut by 3 bases, the J end by 1 base, with 18 bases between. Per the germline V gene, CDR1 is LNHDA and CDR2 is SQIVND (reference sequence). CDR3 length equals 17 residues.

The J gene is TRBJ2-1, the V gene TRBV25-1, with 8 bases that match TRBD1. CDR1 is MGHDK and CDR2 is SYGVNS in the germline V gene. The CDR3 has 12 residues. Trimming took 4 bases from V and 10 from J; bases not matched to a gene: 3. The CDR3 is CASSAGGGEQFF. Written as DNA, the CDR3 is TGTGCCAGCAGTGCAGGGGGCGGGGAGCAGTTCTTC.

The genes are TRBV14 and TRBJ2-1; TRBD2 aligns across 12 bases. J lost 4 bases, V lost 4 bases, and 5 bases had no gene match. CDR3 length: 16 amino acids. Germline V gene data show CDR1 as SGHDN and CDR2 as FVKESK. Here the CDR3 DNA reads TGTGCCAGCAGCCGTCTAGCGGGAGGGATGTACAATGAGCAGTTCTTC. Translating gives CASSRLAGGMYNEQFF.

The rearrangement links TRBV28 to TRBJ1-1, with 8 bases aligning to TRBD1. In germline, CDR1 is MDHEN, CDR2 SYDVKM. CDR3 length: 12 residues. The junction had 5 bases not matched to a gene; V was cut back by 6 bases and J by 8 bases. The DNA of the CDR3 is TGTGCCAGCAGCCCCGGGACAGGCGAAGCTTTCTTT. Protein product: CASSPGTGEAFF. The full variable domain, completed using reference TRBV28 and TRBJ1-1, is DVKVTQSSRYLVKRTGEKVFLECVQDMDHENMFWYRQDPGLGLRLIYFSYDVKMKEKGDIPEGYSVSREKKERFSLILESASTNQTSMYLCASSPGTGEAFFGQGTRLTVV.